This T cell receptor (beta chain) was recorded in a study of OX40 agonist ivuxolimab in advanced cancers. Study-level findings and limits: Among expanded peripheral T cells, antigen specificity went undetermined.

Using immunoSEQ multiplex PCR, the repertoire was profiled, and TCRdb retains in-frame clones only, with some absent. The table shows 60,000 or so clones, with around nine tenths occurring only once. Germline V CDR1 and CDR2: KGHSH, LQKENI. V was trimmed by 3 bases and J by 4 bases, leaving 9 bases between them. The CDR3 runs to 13 residues. About this clone: What it binds is unknown.

Blood sampling was done at baseline, cycle 4 day 1, and cycle 7 day 1. V gene TRBV18 combines with J gene TRBJ1-1; D gene unclear. The clonotype was recovered from an adult with an advanced solid tumor such as melanoma, head and neck, liver or kidney cancer. The sample was CD4+ or CD8+ T cells sorted from blood, taken in a trial of the OX40 agonist ivuxolimab. The CDR3 loop is CASSPQEGTEAFF. In DNA, the CDR3 is TGTGCCAGCTCACCTCAGGAGGGCACTGAAGCTTTCTTT.